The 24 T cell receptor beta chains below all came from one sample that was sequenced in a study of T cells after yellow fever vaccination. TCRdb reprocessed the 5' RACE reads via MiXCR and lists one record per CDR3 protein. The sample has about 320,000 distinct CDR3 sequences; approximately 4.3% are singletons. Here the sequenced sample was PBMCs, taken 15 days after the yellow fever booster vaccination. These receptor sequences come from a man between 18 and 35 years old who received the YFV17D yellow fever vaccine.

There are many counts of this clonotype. The CDR3 reads CSAINVDGFSTDTQYF. The CDR3 DNA reads TGCAGTGCTATAAATGTGGATGGTTTTAGCACAGATACGCAGTATTTT. The gene calls are TRBV20-1 and TRBJ2-3; D unresolved. The CDR3 runs to 16 residues. The germline V gene encodes CDR1 DFQATT and CDR2 SNEGSKA (reference sequence). The V end was cut by 4 bases, the J end by 0 bases, with 17 bases between.

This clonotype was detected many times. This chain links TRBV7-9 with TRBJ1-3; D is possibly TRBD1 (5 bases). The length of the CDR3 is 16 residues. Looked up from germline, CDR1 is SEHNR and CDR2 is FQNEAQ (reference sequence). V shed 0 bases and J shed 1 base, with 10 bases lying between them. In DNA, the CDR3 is TGTGCCAGCAGCTTAGCTCCATCAGGGTCTGGAAACACCATATATTTT. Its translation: CASSLAPSGSGNTIYF.

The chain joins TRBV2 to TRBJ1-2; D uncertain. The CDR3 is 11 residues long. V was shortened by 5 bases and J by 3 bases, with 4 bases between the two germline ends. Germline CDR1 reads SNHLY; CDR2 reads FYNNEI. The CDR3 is CASSKHYGYTF. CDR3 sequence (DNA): TGTGCCAGCAGTAAACACTATGGCTACACCTTC.

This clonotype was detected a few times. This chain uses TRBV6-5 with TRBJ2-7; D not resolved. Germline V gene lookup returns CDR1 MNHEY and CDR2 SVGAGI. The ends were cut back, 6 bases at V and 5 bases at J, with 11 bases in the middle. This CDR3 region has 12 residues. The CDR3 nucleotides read TGTGCCAGCAGCCCCGACCTTCACGAGCAGTACTTC. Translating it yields CASSPDLHEQYF.

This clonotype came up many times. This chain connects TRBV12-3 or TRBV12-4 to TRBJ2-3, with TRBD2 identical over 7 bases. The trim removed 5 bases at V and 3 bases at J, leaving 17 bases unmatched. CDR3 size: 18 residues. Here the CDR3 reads CASSHPGRGLDGTDTQYF. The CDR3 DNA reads TGTGCCAGCAGTCATCCGGGGAGGGGCTTGGATGGAACAGATACGCAGTATTTT.

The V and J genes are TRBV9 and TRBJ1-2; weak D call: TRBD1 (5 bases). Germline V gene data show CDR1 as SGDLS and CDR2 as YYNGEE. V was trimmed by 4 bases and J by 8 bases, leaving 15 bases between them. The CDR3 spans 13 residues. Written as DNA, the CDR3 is TGTGCCAGCAGCCACTCAGGGTTTGCGGGCTACACCTTC. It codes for CASSHSGFAGYTF. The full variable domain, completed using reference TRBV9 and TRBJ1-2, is DSGVTQTPKHLITATGQRVTLRCSPRSGDLSVYWYQQSLDQGLQFLIQYYNGEERAKGNILERFSAQQFPDLHSELNLSSLELGDSALYFCASSHSGFAGYTFGSGTRLTVV.

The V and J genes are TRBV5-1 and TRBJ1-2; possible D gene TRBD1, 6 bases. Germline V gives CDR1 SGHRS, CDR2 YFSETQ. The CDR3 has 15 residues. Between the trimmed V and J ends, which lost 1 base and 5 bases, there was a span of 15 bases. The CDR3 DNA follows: TGCGCCAGCAGCTTGATCGGGGGCGCTGGATATGGCTACACCTTC. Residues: CASSLIGGAGYGYTF.

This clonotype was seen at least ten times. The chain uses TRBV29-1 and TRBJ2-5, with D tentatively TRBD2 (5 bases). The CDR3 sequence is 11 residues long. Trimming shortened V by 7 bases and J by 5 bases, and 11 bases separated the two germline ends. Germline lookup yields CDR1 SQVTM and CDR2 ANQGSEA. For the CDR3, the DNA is TGCAGCGGGACTTTGGGGGAGACCCAGTACTTC. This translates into CSGTLGETQYF.

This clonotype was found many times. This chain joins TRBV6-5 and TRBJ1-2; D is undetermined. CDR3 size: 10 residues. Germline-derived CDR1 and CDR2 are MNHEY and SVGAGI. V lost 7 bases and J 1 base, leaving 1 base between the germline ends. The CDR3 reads CASNNYGYTF. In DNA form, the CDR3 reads TGTGCCAGCAATAACTATGGCTACACCTTC.

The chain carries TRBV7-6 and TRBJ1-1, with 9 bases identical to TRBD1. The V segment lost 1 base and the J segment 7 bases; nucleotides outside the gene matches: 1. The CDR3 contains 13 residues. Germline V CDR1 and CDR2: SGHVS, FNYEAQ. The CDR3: CASSLGDRDEAFF. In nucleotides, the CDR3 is TGTGCCAGCAGCTTAGGGGACAGGGATGAAGCTTTCTTT. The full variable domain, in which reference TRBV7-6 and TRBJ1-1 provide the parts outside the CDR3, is GAGVSQSPRYKVTKRGQDVALRCDPISGHVSLYWYRQALGQGPEFLTYFNYEAQQDKSGLPNDRFSAERPEGSISTLTIQRTEQRDSAMYRCASSLGDRDEAFFGQGTRLTVV.

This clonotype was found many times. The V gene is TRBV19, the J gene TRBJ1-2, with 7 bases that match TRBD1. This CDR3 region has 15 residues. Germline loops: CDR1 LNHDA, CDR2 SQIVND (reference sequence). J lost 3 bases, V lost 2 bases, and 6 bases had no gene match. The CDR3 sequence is CASSISSQGDYGYTF. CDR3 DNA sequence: TGTGCCAGTAGTATATCATCTCAGGGGGACTATGGCTACACCTTC. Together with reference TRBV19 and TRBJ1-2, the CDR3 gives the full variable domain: DGGITQSPKYLFRKEGQNVTLSCEQNLNHDAMYWYRQDPGQGLRLIYYSQIVNDFQKGDIAEGYSVSREKKESFPLTVTSAQKNPTAFYLCASSISSQGDYGYTFGSGTRLTVV.

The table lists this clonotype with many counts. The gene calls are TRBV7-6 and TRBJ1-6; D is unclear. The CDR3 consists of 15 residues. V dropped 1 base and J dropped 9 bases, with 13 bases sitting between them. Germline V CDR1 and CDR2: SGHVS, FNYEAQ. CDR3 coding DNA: TGTGCCAGCAGCTTAGAGGCAGGTCTCGGTTCACCCCTCCACTTT. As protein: CASSLEAGLGSPLHF.

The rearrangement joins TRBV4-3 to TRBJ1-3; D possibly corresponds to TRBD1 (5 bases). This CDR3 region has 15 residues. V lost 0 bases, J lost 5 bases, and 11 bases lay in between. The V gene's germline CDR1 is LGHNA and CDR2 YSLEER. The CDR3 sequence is CASSQDSRGRNTIYF. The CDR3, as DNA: TGCGCCAGCAGCCAAGATTCCCGGGGACGAAACACCATATATTTT.

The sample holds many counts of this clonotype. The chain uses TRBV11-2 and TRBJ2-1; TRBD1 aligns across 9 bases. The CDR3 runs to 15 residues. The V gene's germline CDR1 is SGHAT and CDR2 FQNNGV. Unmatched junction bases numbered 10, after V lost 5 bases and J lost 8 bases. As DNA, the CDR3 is TGTGCCAGCAGCCCCGGACAGGGGCGACTGTATGAGCAGTTCTTC. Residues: CASSPGQGRLYEQFF.

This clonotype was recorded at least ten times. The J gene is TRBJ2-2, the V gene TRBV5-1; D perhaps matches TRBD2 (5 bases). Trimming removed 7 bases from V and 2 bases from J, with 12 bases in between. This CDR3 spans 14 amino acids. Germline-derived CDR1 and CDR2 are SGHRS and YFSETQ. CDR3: CASASGKNTGELFF. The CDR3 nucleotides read TGCGCCAGCGCCTCCGGGAAAAACACCGGGGAGCTGTTTTTT.

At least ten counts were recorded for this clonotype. The CDR3 sequence is CASRETGVQPQHF. CDR3 bases: TGTGCCAGCAGGGAAACAGGGGTCCAGCCCCAGCATTTT. The chain recombines TRBV12-3 or TRBV12-4 with TRBJ1-5, with 7 positions matching TRBD1. V gave up 6 bases and J gave up 7 bases; unmatched junction bases: 6. The CDR3 sequence is 13 residues long.

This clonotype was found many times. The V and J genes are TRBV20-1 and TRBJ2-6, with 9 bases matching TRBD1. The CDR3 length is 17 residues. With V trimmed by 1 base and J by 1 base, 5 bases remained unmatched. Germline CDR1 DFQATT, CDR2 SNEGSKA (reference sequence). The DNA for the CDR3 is TGCAGTGCTAGAGGGGGGACAGGGTATTCTGGGGCCAACGTCCTGACTTTC. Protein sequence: CSARGGTGYSGANVLTF.

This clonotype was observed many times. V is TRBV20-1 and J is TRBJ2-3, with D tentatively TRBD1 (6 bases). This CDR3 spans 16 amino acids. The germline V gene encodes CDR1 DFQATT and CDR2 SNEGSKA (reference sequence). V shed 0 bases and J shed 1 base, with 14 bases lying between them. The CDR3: CSARDEGEFGTDTQYF. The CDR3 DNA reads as TGCAGTGCTAGAGATGAGGGGGAGTTTGGCACAGATACGCAGTATTTT.

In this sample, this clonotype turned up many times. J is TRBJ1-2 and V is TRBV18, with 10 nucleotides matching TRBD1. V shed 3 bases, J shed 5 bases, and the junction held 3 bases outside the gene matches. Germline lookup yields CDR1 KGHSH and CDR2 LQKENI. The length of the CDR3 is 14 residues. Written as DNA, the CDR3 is TGTGCCAGCTCACCTTGGGACAGGGGATATGGCTACACCTTC. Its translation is CASSPWDRGYGYTF.

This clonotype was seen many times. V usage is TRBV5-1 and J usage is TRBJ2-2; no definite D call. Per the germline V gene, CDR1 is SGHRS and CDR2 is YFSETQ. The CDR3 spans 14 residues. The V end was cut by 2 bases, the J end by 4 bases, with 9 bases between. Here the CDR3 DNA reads TGCGCCAGCAGCTTAGGGCAGTTCACCGGGGAGCTGTTTTTT. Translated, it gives CASSLGQFTGELFF. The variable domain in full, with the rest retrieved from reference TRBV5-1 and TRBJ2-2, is KAGVTQTPRYLIKTRGQQVTLSCSPISGHRSVSWYQQTPGQGLQFLFEYFSETQRNKGNFPGRFSGRQFSNSRSEMNVSTLELGDSALYLCASSLGQFTGELFFGEGSRLTVL.

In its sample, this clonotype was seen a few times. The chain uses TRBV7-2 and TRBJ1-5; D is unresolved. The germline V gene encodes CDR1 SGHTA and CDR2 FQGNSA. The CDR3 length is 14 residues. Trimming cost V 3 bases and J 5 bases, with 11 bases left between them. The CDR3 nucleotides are TGTGCCAGCAGCTTGTCCGAGATCCATCAGCCCCAGCATTTT. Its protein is CASSLSEIHQPQHF.

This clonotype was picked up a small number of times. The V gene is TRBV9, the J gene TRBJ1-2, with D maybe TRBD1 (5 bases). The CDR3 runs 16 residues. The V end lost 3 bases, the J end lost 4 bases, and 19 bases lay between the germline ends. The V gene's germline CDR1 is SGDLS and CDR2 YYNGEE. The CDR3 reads CASSGPGGVSSYGYTF. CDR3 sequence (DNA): TGTGCCAGCAGCGGCCCCGGGGGGGTTAGCTCCTATGGCTACACCTTC.

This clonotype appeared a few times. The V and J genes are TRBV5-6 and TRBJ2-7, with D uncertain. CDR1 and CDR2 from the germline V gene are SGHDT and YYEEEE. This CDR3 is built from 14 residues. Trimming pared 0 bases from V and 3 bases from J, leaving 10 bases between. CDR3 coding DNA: TGTGCCAGCAGCTTGGGGGCAGCAGACTACGAGCAGTACTTC. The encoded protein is CASSLGAADYEQYF.

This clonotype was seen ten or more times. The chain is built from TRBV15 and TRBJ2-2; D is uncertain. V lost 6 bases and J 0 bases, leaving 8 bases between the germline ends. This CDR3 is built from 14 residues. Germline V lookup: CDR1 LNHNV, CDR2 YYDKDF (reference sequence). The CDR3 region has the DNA TGTGCCACCAGTCTCGCGTCGAACACCGGGGAGCTGTTTTTT. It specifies CATSLASNTGELFF.